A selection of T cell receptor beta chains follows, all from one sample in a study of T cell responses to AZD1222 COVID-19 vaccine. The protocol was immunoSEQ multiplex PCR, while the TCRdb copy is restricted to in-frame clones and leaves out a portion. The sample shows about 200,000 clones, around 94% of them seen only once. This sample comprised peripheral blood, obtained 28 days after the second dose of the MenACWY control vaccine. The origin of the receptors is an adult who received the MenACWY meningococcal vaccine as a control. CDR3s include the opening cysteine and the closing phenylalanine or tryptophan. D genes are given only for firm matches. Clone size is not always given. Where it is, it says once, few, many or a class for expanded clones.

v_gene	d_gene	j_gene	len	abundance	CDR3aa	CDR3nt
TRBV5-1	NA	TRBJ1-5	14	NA	CASSLAGVDQPQHF	TGCGCCAGCAGCTTGGCTGGGGTGGACCAGCCCCAGCATTTT
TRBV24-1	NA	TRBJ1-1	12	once	CATSDLDTEAFF	TGTGCCACCAGTGACCTGGACACTGAAGCTTTCTTT
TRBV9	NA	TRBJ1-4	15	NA	CASSVGQGLKEKLFF	TGTGCCAGCAGCGTAGGCCAGGGGCTTAAAGAAAAACTGTTTTTT
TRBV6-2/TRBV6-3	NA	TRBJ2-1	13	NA	CASSYTEDNEQFF	TGTGCCAGCAGTTATACTGAAGACAATGAGCAGTTCTTC
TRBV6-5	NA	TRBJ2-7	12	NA	CASSYSGVEQYF	TGTGCCAGCAGTTACTCAGGGGTAGAGCAGTACTTC
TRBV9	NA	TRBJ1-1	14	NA	CAGSTREQNTEAFF	TGTGCCGGATCAACTCGGGAGCAGAACACTGAAGCTTTCTTT
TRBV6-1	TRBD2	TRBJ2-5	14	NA	CASSEVGGDETQYF	TGTGCCAGCAGTGAAGTGGGAGGGGACGAGACCCAGTACTTC
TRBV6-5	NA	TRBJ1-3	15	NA	CASSPKLGSGNTIYF	TGTGCCAGCAGTCCAAAACTAGGCTCTGGAAACACCATATATTTT
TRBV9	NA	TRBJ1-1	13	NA	CASSVSMNTEAFF	TGTGCCAGCAGCGTAAGTATGAACACTGAAGCTTTCTTT
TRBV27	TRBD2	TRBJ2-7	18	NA	CASSLSGLAGGPSYEQYF	TGTGCCAGCAGTTTATCGGGACTAGCGGGGGGGCCCTCCTACGAGCAGTACTTC
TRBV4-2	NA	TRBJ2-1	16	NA	CASSQEKGGHSDEQFF	TGTGCCAGCAGCCAAGAGAAGGGGGGCCATTCTGACGAGCAGTTCTTC
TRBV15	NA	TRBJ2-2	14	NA	CATRESGYTGELFF	TGTGCCACCAGAGAGAGCGGGTACACCGGGGAGCTGTTTTTT
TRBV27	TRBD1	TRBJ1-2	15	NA	CASSLLPTGGFGYTF	TGTGCCAGCAGTTTATTACCCACAGGGGGCTTCGGCTACACCTTC
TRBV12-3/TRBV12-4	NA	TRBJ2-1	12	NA	CASGRAYNEQFF	TGTGCCAGCGGACGGGCCTACAATGAGCAGTTCTTC
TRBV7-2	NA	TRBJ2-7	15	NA	CASSPTPGLAYEQYF	TGTGCCAGCAGCCCAACGCCTGGCCTTGCCTACGAGCAGTACTTC
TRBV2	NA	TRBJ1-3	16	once	CASSEALPGLGNTIYF	TGTGCCAGCAGTGAAGCGCTTCCGGGACTTGGAAACACCATATATTTT
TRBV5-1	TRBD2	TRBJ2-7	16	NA	CASSFSLAGLTYEQYF	TGCGCCAGCAGCTTCTCTCTAGCGGGGTTGACCTACGAGCAGTACTTC
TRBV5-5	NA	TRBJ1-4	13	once	CASSAGPNEKLFF	TGTGCCAGCAGCGCCGGACCCAATGAAAAACTGTTTTTT
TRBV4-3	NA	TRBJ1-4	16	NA	CASSQDQIGGDEKLFF	TGCGCCAGCAGCCAAGATCAAATTGGGGGAGATGAAAAACTGTTTTTT
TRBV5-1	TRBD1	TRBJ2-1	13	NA	CASSQTGVNEQFF	TGCGCCAGCAGTCAGACAGGGGTGAATGAGCAGTTCTTC
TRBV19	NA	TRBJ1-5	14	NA	CASSMGRSNQPQHF	TGTGCCAGTAGTATGGGACGAAGCAATCAGCCCCAGCATTTT
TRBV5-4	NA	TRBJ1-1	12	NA	CASSFKTPEAFF	TGTGCCAGCAGCTTTAAAACACCGGAAGCTTTCTTT
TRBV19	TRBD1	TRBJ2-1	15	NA	CASSLDRSSYNEQFF	TGTGCCAGTAGCCTGGACAGGAGCTCCTACAATGAGCAGTTCTTC
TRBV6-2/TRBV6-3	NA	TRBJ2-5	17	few	CASSYSLGTEYQETQYF	TGTGCCAGCAGTTACTCGCTTGGGACGGAATACCAAGAGACCCAGTACTTC
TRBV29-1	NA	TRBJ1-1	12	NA	CSVEEGGTEAFF	TGCAGCGTTGAAGAGGGTGGGACTGAAGCTTTCTTT
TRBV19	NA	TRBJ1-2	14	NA	CAGKSTGVRDGYTF	TGTGCCGGAAAATCGACCGGAGTAAGAGATGGCTACACCTTC
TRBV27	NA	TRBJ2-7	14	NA	CASSQTFGGYEQYF	TGTGCCAGCAGTCAAACCTTCGGGGGATACGAGCAGTACTTC
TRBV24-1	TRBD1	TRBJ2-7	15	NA	CATSAEDRGRYEQYF	TGTGCCACCAGTGCAGAAGACAGGGGGAGGTACGAGCAGTACTTC
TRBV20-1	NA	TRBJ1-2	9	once	CSGQGSYTF	TGCAGTGGGCAGGGGAGCTACACCTTC